This T cell receptor (beta chain) originates from a study of response to subunit inactivated influenza vaccine. A few counts support this clonotype. This CDR3 spans 15 amino acids. Germline V CDR1 and CDR2: SGHRS, YFSETQ. Trimming cost V 0 bases and J 3 bases, with 12 bases left between them. TCRdb redid the calling of the RT-PCR reads with MiXCR, one entry per CDR3 protein. The table records almost 600,000 distinct CDR3 sequences, about 15% of them present only once. The sequenced sample was PBMCs from blood, obtained roughly 12 days after vaccination. The V call is TRBV5-1, the J call TRBJ1-2, with a tentative D call TRBD1 (6 bases). The clonotype was recovered from a man between 50 and 59 years old who received an inactivated influenza vaccine. The CDR3: CASSLGPGEHYGYTF. CDR3 in DNA: TGCGCCAGCAGCTTGGGGCCAGGGGAACACTATGGCTACACCTTC. Drawing the rest from reference TRBV5-1 and TRBJ1-2, the complete variable domain is KAGVTQTPRYLIKTRGQQVTLSCSPISGHRSVSWYQQTPGQGLQFLFEYFSETQRNKGNFPGRFSGRQFSNSRSEMNVSTLELGDSALYLCASSLGPGEHYGYTFGSGTRLTVV.